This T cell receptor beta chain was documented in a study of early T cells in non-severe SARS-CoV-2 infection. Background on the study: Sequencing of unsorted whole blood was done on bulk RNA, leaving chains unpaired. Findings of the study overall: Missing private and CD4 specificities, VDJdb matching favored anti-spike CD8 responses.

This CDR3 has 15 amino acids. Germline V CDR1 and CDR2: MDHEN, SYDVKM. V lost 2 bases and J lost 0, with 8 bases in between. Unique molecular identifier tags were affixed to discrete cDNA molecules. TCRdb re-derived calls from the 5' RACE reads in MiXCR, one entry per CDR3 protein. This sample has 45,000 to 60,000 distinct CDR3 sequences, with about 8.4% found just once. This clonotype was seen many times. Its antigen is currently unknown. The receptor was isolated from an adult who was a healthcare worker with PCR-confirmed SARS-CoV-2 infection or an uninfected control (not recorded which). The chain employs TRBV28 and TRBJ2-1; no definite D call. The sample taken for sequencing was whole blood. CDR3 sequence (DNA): TGTGCCAGCAGTTTACCGGAGAGCTCCTACAATGAGCAGTTCTTC. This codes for CASSLPESSYNEQFF.